Listed below are T cell receptor beta chains from one sample, sequenced in a study of CD8+ T cells in alopecia areata. Using immunoSEQ multiplex PCR, the repertoire was profiled, and TCRdb retains in-frame clones only, with some absent. Of more than 10,000 clones detected, approximately 60% appear once; the ten largest clones hold approximately 8.1%. Sample: skin, taken at week 0. The source of these receptors is a human donor with alopecia areata. Both conserved end residues are part of each CDR3. Fields, in order: D gene, V gene, J gene, clone size, CDR3 DNA, CDR3 protein. The D gene is left open where the match is weak. Some rows have no size entry. The others give once, few or many, or a class for an expanded clone.

D: .; V: TRBV5-1; J: TRBJ2-1; size: .; DNA: TGCGCCAGCAGCCCCGTCCGCTCGGGGAATGAGCAGTTCTTC; CDR3: CASSPVRSGNEQFF
D: .; V: TRBV5-1; J: TRBJ2-7; size: medium-sized; DNA: TGCGCCAGCAGCTTGGGACAAACCATCTACGAGCAGTACTTC; CDR3: CASSLGQTIYEQYF
D: TRBD1; V: TRBV7-2; J: TRBJ2-5; size: .; DNA: TGTGCCAGCAGCTGGCGAGGACAGGCCAGCCAAGAGACCCAGTACTTC; CDR3: CASSWRGQASQETQYF
D: .; V: TRBV5-1; J: TRBJ1-2; size: once; DNA: TGCGCCAGCAGCCTGTCAATTCAGGATGGCTACACCTTC; CDR3: CASSLSIQDGYTF
D: TRBD1; V: TRBV6-5; J: TRBJ2-3; size: .; DNA: TGTGCCAGCAGCAGGGACAGGGTGGTGAGGGATACGCAGTATTTT; CDR3: CASSRDRVVRDTQYF
D: .; V: TRBV4-1; J: TRBJ2-3; size: .; DNA: TGCGCCAGCAGCCAGAGGGACTCCAGTCCGCAGTATTTT; CDR3: CASSQRDSSPQYF
D: .; V: TRBV4-1; J: TRBJ1-1; size: .; DNA: TGCGCCAGCAGCCAAGTTTCTTTTCAGGGTAGCCCTGAAGCTTTCTTT; CDR3: CASSQVSFQGSPEAFF
D: TRBD1; V: TRBV6-5; J: TRBJ2-5; size: few; DNA: TGTGCCAGCAGGGACAGGGGGAGATTCCGAGAGACCCAGTACTTC; CDR3: CASRDRGRFRETQYF
D: TRBD1; V: TRBV5-6; J: TRBJ2-7; size: .; DNA: TGTGCCAGCAGCTCCCTTTACAGGGGGAACTACGAGCAGTACTTC; CDR3: CASSSLYRGNYEQYF
D: .; V: TRBV5-6; J: TRBJ2-7; size: .; DNA: TGTGCCAGCAGCTTAGGGCAGGGGCCCTACGAGCAGTACTTC; CDR3: CASSLGQGPYEQYF
D: .; V: TRBV7-6; J: TRBJ2-7; size: .; DNA: TGTGCCAGCAGCTTATCTTTGGATTACGAGCAGTACTTC; CDR3: CASSLSLDYEQYF
D: TRBD2; V: TRBV5-4; J: TRBJ2-5; size: .; DNA: TGTGCCAGCAGCCCGATGAAGGCGGGGGGGAAAGAGACCCAGTACTTC; CDR3: CASSPMKAGGKETQYF
D: .; V: TRBV7-9; J: TRBJ1-1; size: .; DNA: TGTGCCAGCAGCCGCGAGGGAACTGAAGCTTTCTTT; CDR3: CASSREGTEAFF
D: TRBD1; V: TRBV11-2; J: TRBJ2-5; size: .; DNA: TGTGCCAGCAGACCCGGAGGAAGAAGGGGACAGGAGACCCAGTACTTC; CDR3: CASRPGGRRGQETQYF
D: TRBD1; V: TRBV6-5; J: TRBJ2-7; size: .; DNA: TGTGCCAGCAATCCCCCAGGGGGAACCTACGAGCAGTACTTC; CDR3: CASNPPGGTYEQYF
D: .; V: TRBV2; J: TRBJ2-1; size: .; DNA: TGTGCCAGCAGTGAGCTGAGCTCCTACAATGAGCAGTTCTTC; CDR3: CASSELSSYNEQFF
D: .; V: TRBV18; J: TRBJ2-7; size: once; DNA: TGTGCCAGCTCACCACGGGACGGATCCTACGAGCAGTACTTC; CDR3: CASSPRDGSYEQYF
D: TRBD1; V: TRBV2; J: TRBJ2-1; size: .; DNA: TGTGCCAGCAGTCCTAGTTGGTGGACAGGGAACAATGAGCAGTTCTTC; CDR3: CASSPSWWTGNNEQFF
D: .; V: TRBV6-6; J: TRBJ1-2; size: large; DNA: TGTGCCAGCAGTTACTTACAAGGCGGGGCGGATTATGGCTACACCTTC; CDR3: CASSYLQGGADYGYTF
D: .; V: TRBV6-1; J: TRBJ1-1; size: once; DNA: TGTGCCAGCGGATACACTGAAGCTTTCTTT; CDR3: CASGYTEAFF
D: TRBD1; V: TRBV19; J: TRBJ1-5; size: .; DNA: TGTGCCAGTAGTATGGGGACAGGGTATCAGCCCCAGCATTTT; CDR3: CASSMGTGYQPQHF
D: TRBD2; V: TRBV7-9; J: TRBJ2-1; size: .; DNA: TGTGCCAGCAGCATGAGCGGGAGGGCCAAAGGCAATGAGCAGTTCTTC; CDR3: CASSMSGRAKGNEQFF
D: .; V: TRBV4-3; J: TRBJ2-1; size: .; DNA: TGCGCCAGCAGCCCTCCGGGTAAGGATGAGCAGTTCTTC; CDR3: CASSPPGKDEQFF
D: .; V: TRBV23-1; J: TRBJ1-2; size: once; DNA: TGCGCCAGCCGTTGGTCGGGGGGTGATGGCTACACCTTC; CDR3: CASRWSGGDGYTF
D: .; V: TRBV6-6; J: TRBJ2-7; size: large; DNA: TGTGCCAGCAGTTACTCGAGCGCAGCAGCCTACGAGCAGTACTTC; CDR3: CASSYSSAAAYEQYF
D: .; V: TRBV4-1; J: TRBJ2-1; size: .; DNA: TGCGCCAGCAGCCAAGTTAACTTGATCTCCTACAATGAGCAGTTCTTC; CDR3: CASSQVNLISYNEQFF
D: .; V: TRBV6-1; J: TRBJ2-3; size: few; DNA: TGTGCCAGCAGTGACGGGCAGACCACAGATACGCAGTATTTT; CDR3: CASSDGQTTDTQYF
D: TRBD1; V: TRBV6-5; J: TRBJ2-7; size: few; DNA: TGTGCCAGCAGTTACTCGTTCCGGGACAGGGAGTACTTC; CDR3: CASSYSFRDREYF
D: .; V: TRBV19; J: TRBJ1-5; size: large; DNA: TGTGCCAGTAGCAGTATGGGACAGCCCCAGCATTTT; CDR3: CASSSMGQPQHF
D: .; V: TRBV2; J: TRBJ1-1; size: .; DNA: TGTGCCAGCAGGGATCTGATTTTGAACACTGAAGCTTTCTTT; CDR3: CASRDLILNTEAFF
D: .; V: TRBV5-8; J: TRBJ1-5; size: few; DNA: TGTGCCAGCAACGGACAGAACAATCAGCCCCAGCATTTT; CDR3: CASNGQNNQPQHF
D: TRBD1; V: TRBV6-6; J: TRBJ1-2; size: medium-sized; DNA: TGTGCCAGCAGTACCGGACAGGGAGGCGGCTACACCTTC; CDR3: CASSTGQGGGYTF
D: .; V: TRBV6-6; J: TRBJ2-2; size: .; DNA: TGTGCCAGCAAGGAGGCGGGGCCTGGGACCGGGGAGCTGTTTTTT; CDR3: CASKEAGPGTGELFF
D: .; V: TRBV7-6; J: TRBJ1-4; size: .; DNA: TGTGCCAGCAGCTTAGGTCTTTTTACAGGAAATGAAAAACTGTTTTTT; CDR3: CASSLGLFTGNEKLFF
D: .; V: TRBV4-2; J: TRBJ2-1; size: .; DNA: TGTGCCAGCAGCCAAGAAGGCGCAGATTACAATGAGCAGTTCTTC; CDR3: CASSQEGADYNEQFF
D: .; V: TRBV7-9; J: TRBJ1-6; size: .; DNA: TGTGCCAGCAGCTTAGATGGGGCGTCGGCTCATAATTCACCCCTCCACTTT; CDR3: CASSLDGASAHNSPLHF